The entry below describes one T cell receptor (beta chain). Its antigen remains unidentified. The sample is drawn from a study of cytomegalovirus exposure and HLA in healthy donors. Study information: Sequencing of roughly 180 million T cells in an earlier analysis found 95 million to 120 million unique TCR beta sequences. The study, taken as a whole, reports: Most TCR beta V segments were productive about 90% or about 30% of the time in an earlier analysis. Association of a missense DCLRE1C variant with TCR beta V- and J-gene trimming was reported in a later analysis.

13 Jbeta primers and 60 Vbeta primers were used for the PCR. Clones were read by immunoSEQ multiplex PCR, and TCRdb kept only the in-frame ones, dropping some. The sample lists approximately 100,000 clones, approximately 79% occurring once. While unrecorded immune exposures were likely, the donors were nominally healthy when sampled. The germline V gene encodes CDR1 SGHVS and CDR2 FQNEAQ. CDR3 length equals 14 residues. V lost 4 bases and J lost 6, with 15 bases in between. The genes are TRBV7-8 and TRBJ1-2, with TRBD1 as a possible D gene (5 bases). The source is a man in his fifties or sixties in good health and CMV-seronegative. The sample taken for sequencing was PBMCs. The CDR3 DNA reads TGTGCCAGCAGCTATCTCTCACAGGCCCATGGCTACACCTTC. Its translation is CASSYLSQAHGYTF. Full variable domain (outside the CDR3, taken from reference TRBV7-8 and TRBJ1-2): GAGVSQSPRYKVAKRGQDVALRCDPISGHVSLFWYQQALGQGPEFLTYFQNEAQLDKSGLPSDRFFAERPEGSVSTLKIQRTQQEDSAVYLCASSYLSQAHGYTFGSGTRLTVV.